One sample yielded the 20 T cell receptor beta chains listed below, sequenced in a study of blood T cell repertoires in COVID-19. Assay used: immunoSEQ multiplex PCR; TCRdb lists only in-frame clones, some missing. This repertoire shows around 66,000 clones, over 75% found once; its top ten account for 8.5% to 10%. What was sequenced was peripheral blood. The receptors shown here come from a human donor in a cohort sampled during active COVID-19.

Only a few counts were recorded for this clone. V and J are TRBV28 and TRBJ2-7; no reliable D call. Per germline, CDR1 MDHEN and CDR2 SYDVKM. Trimming took off 5 bases at V and 6 bases at J, with 11 bases between the two ends. The CDR3 has 12 amino acids. This CDR3 is CASSTITREQYF. The DNA of the CDR3 is TGTGCCAGCAGTACTATTACTCGCGAGCAGTACTTC. Variable domain in full (rest from reference TRBV28 and TRBJ2-7): DVKVTQSSRYLVKRTGEKVFLECVQDMDHENMFWYRQDPGLGLRLIYFSYDVKMKEKGDIPEGYSVSREKKERFSLILESASTNQTSMYLCASSTITREQYFGPGTRLTVT.

This chain links TRBV30 with TRBJ2-1; D unresolved. The CDR3 is 10 amino acids. V gave up 8 bases and J gave up 7 bases, with 9 bases separating them. From germline, CDR1 is GTSNPN and CDR2 SVGIG (reference sequence). The CDR3 nucleotides read TGTGCCGGCAGGATGAATGAGCAGTTCTTC. Its protein is CAGRMNEQFF.

This chain joins TRBV14 and TRBJ1-2, with 8 nucleotides matching TRBD1. The CDR3 totals 14 residues. The V segment lost 2 bases and the J segment 7 bases; nucleotides outside the gene matches: 6. The germline V gene encodes CDR1 SGHDN and CDR2 FVKESK. As DNA, the CDR3 is TGTGCCAGCAGCCAAAAAGGACAGGGCGGTGGCTACACCTTC. It codes for CASSQKGQGGGYTF. Combining the CDR3 with reference TRBV14 and TRBJ1-2 gives the whole variable domain EAGVTQFPSHSVIEKGQTVTLRCDPISGHDNLYWYRRVMGKEIKFLLHFVKESKQDESGMPNNRFLAERTGGTYSTLKVQPAELEDSGVYFCASSQKGQGGGYTFGSGTRLTVV.

This rearrangement joins TRBV14 to TRBJ2-1; D possibly corresponds to TRBD2 (5 bases). The CDR3 length is 15 residues. The germline CDR1 and CDR2 sequences are SGHDN and FVKESK. V was pared by 1 base and J by 5 bases, with 12 bases between. The chain's CDR3 is CASSQGRGLHNEQFF. CDR3 nucleotide sequence: TGTGCCAGCAGCCAAGGACGCGGACTCCACAATGAGCAGTTCTTC.

The rearrangement joins TRBV6-5 to TRBJ2-7, with 7 positions matching TRBD1. V lost 6 bases, J lost 3 bases, and 8 bases stayed unmatched. The CDR3 length is 14 residues. Germline V gene lookup returns CDR1 MNHEY and CDR2 SVGAGI. CDR3 bases: TGTGCCAGCAGCCGTAGGGACAGCAGCTACGAGCAGTACTTC. This encodes CASSRRDSSYEQYF.

This clone has a single count. V gene TRBV28 combines with J gene TRBJ2-1; perhaps TRBD2 as D (6 bases). CDR1 and CDR2 (germline): MDHEN, SYDVKM. CDR3 length: 13 residues. The germline V and J ends were trimmed by 6 bases and 8 bases, with 14 bases remaining between them. In DNA, the CDR3 is TGTGCCAGCAGAGGCGGGAAGTGGGATGAGCAGTTCTTC. Translated, it gives CASRGGKWDEQFF.

In its sample, this clone was seen a few times. V usage is TRBV5-1 and J usage is TRBJ2-1, with 12 bases fitting TRBD1. V was pared by 2 bases and J by 7 bases, with 7 bases of the junction left unmatched. The CDR3 consists of 16 residues. In germline, CDR1 is SGHRS, CDR2 YFSETQ. DNA of the CDR3: TGCGCCAGCAGCTTCGTCTTGGGACAGGGGGCGAATGAGCAGTTCTTC. This gives the protein CASSFVLGQGANEQFF.

V gene TRBV7-2 combines with J gene TRBJ2-7, with 10 bases matching TRBD2. Trimming at V came to 7 bases and at J to 5 bases, leaving 11 bases not matched to a gene. The CDR3 has 15 residues. From germline, CDR1 is SGHTA and CDR2 FQGNSA. CDR3 sequence: CASTPAASGSHEQYF. The CDR3 DNA reads TGTGCCAGCACCCCCGCGGCTAGCGGGAGCCACGAGCAGTACTTC.

The CDR3 nucleotides are TGCAGCGAGTTAGCGGGAGGCTCCTTTAATGAGCAGTTCTTC. This sequence encodes CSELAGGSFNEQFF. The rearrangement uses TRBV29-1 and TRBJ2-1, with 10 bases matching TRBD2. Germline CDR1 reads SQVTM; CDR2 reads ANQGSEA. Trimming removed 7 bases from V and 7 bases from J; junction bases left unmatched: 10. CDR3 size: 14 residues.

The chain links TRBV28 to TRBJ2-7, with 11 nucleotides matching TRBD2. Trimming took 3 bases from V and 6 from J; bases not matched to a gene: 7. The CDR3 is 15 amino acids. Germline loops: CDR1 MDHEN, CDR2 SYDVKM. The CDR3 nucleotides read TGTGCCAGCAGTTTGGCGGCTAGCGGGAGGCCCGAGCAGTACTTC. The encoded protein is CASSLAASGRPEQYF.

The chain carries TRBV7-9 and TRBJ2-1; 10 bases fit TRBD1. CDR1 SEHNR and CDR2 FQNEAQ come from the germline V gene (reference sequence). The J segment lost 6 bases and the V segment lost 5 bases, leaving 19 bases of the junction unmatched. The CDR3 has 19 residues. CDR3 region: CASSPLSLGAGTGANEQFF. CDR3 nucleotide sequence: TGTGCCAGCAGCCCCTTGAGCTTAGGAGCGGGGACAGGGGCCAATGAGCAGTTCTTC.

This sequence joins TRBV6-6 and TRBJ1-6, with a tentative D call TRBD1 (6 bases). The CDR3 totals 15 residues. Looked up from germline, CDR1 is MNHNY and CDR2 is SVGAGI (reference sequence). V lost 0 bases to trimming and J lost 10 bases, with 13 bases between them. Here the CDR3 reads CASSYSQQGGSPLHF. As DNA, the CDR3 is TGTGCCAGCAGTTACTCACAACAGGGAGGGTCACCCCTCCACTTT.

This clone was picked up many times. The rearrangement links TRBV6-7 to TRBJ2-7, with TRBD1 identical over 9 bases. TRBV6-7 is treated as an ORF (open reading frame) with a function not yet certain. The CDR3 loop spans 15 amino acids. With 5 bases clipped from V and 5 bases from J, the junction kept 10 bases outside the gene matches. DNA for the CDR3: TGTGCCAGCAGTGGCGCTCGACGACAGGGGGACGAGCAGTACTTC. As protein: CASSGARRQGDEQYF.

The rearrangement uses TRBV19 and TRBJ2-7; TRBD2 matches at 13 bases. Trimming removed 3 bases from V and 6 bases from J; junction bases left unmatched: 20. Germline CDR1 LNHDA, CDR2 SQIVND (reference sequence). The CDR3 is 20 residues long. The CDR3 nucleotides are TGTGCCAGTAGTATCAAGCCCCTGACTAGCGGGAGGTCCTCTTTTACCGAGCAGTACTTC. It encodes CASSIKPLTSGRSSFTEQYF. The variable domain in full, completed from reference TRBV19 and TRBJ2-7, reads DGGITQSPKYLFRKEGQNVTLSCEQNLNHDAMYWYRQDPGQGLRLIYYSQIVNDFQKGDIAEGYSVSREKKESFPLTVTSAQKNPTAFYLCASSIKPLTSGRSSFTEQYFGPGTRLTVT.

In this sample, this clone turned up once. V gene TRBV7-2 combines with J gene TRBJ2-5; a possible D gene is TRBD2 (6 bases). CDR1 is SGHTA and CDR2 is FQGNSA in the germline V gene. The CDR3 sequence is 15 residues long. Trimming removed 0 bases from V and 1 base from J, with 9 bases in between. The CDR3, as DNA: TGTGCCAGCAGCTTAGCGGGAGGCCTCCAAGAGACCCAGTACTTC. This translates into CASSLAGGLQETQYF.

The J gene is TRBJ2-7, the V gene TRBV7-3; tentative D call: TRBD2 (5 bases). The CDR3 runs to 13 residues. Germline-derived CDR1 and CDR2 are SGHTA and FQGTGA. V lost 2 bases and J lost 3, with 8 bases in between. The CDR3 nucleotides are TGTGCCAGCAGCTTAGGACTTCACTACGAGCAGTACTTC. Translation gives CASSLGLHYEQYF.

The chain links TRBV6-5 to TRBJ1-1; D is undetermined. This CDR3 comprises 14 residues. V was shortened by 6 bases and J by 2 bases, with 13 bases between the two germline ends. The V gene's germline CDR1 is MNHEY and CDR2 SVGAGI. The CDR3 DNA sequence: TGTGCCAGCAGAAGACGGGATAGCAACACTGAAGCTTTCTTT. It specifies CASRRRDSNTEAFF.

The chain links TRBV10-1 to TRBJ1-5; 9 positions match TRBD1. The junction had 7 bases not matched to a gene; V was cut back by 2 bases and J by 5 bases. The CDR3 consists of 16 residues. Germline CDR1 WNHNN, CDR2 SYGVQD (reference sequence). CDR3 amino acids: CASSEGDRELYQPQHF. The CDR3 bases are TGCGCCAGCAGTGAGGGGGACAGGGAATTATATCAGCCCCAGCATTTT.

The V call is TRBV15, the J call TRBJ2-1, with 10 bases fitting TRBD1. The CDR3 is 14 amino acids. V was pared by 1 base and J by 9 bases, with 3 bases of the junction left unmatched. Germline V gene lookup returns CDR1 LNHNV and CDR2 YYDKDF (reference sequence). CDR3 in DNA: TGTGCCACCAGCAGAGCGAGGACAGGGGGTGAGCAGTTCTTC. Translating gives CATSRARTGGEQFF.

This chain connects TRBV12-3 or TRBV12-4 to TRBJ1-4; 7 bases match TRBD1. V was clipped by 6 bases and J by 8 bases; unmatched bases: 6. This CDR3 is 13 amino acids long. Here the CDR3 reads CASSRQGGEKLFF. The DNA of the CDR3 is TGTGCCAGCAGCCGACAGGGAGGCGAAAAACTGTTTTTT.